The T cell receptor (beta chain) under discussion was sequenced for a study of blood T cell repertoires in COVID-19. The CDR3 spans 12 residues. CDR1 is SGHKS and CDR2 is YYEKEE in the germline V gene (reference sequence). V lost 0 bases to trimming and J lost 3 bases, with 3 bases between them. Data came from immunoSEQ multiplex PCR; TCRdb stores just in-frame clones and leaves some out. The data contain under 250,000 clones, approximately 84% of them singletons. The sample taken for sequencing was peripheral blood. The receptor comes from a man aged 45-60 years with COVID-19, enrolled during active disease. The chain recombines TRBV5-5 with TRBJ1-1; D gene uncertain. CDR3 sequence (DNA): TGTGCCAGCAGCTTGGGAGACACTGAAGCTTTCTTT. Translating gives CASSLGDTEAFF.